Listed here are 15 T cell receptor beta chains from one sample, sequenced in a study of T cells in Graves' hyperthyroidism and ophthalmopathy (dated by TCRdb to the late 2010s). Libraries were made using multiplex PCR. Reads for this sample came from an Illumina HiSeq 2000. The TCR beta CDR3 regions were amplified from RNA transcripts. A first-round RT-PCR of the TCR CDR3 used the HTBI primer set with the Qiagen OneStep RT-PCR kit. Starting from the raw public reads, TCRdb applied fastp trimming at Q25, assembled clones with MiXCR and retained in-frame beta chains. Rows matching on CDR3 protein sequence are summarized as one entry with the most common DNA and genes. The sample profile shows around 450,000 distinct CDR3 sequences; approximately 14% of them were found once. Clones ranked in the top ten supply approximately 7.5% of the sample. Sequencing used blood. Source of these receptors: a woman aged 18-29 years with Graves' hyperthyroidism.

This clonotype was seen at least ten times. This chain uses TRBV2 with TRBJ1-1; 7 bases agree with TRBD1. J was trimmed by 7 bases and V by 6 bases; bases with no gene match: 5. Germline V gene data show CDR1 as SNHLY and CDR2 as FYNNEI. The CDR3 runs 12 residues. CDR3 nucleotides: TGTGCCAGCAGCCGACAGGGCCTTGAAGCTTTCTTT. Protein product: CASSRQGLEAFF.

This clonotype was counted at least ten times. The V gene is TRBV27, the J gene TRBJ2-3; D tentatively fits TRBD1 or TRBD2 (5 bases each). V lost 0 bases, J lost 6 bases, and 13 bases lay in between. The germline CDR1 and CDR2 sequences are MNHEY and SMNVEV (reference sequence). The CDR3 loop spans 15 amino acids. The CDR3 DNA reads TGTGCCAGCAGTTTATCGGGGGTTCTGACGGATACGCAGTATTTT. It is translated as CASSLSGVLTDTQYF.

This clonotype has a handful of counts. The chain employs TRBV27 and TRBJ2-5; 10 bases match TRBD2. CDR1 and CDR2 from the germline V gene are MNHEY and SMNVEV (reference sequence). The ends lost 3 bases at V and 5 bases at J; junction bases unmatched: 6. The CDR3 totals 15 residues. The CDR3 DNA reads TGTGCCAGCAGTTTCACCGGGACTAGCGAGGAGACCCAGTACTTC. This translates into CASSFTGTSEETQYF.

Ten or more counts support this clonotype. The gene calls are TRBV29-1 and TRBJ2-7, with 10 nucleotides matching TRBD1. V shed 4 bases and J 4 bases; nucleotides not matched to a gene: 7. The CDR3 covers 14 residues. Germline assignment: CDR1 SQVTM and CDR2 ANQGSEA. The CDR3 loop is CSVGRDRGVYEQYF. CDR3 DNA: TGCAGCGTTGGCCGGGACAGGGGTGTGTACGAGCAGTACTTC.

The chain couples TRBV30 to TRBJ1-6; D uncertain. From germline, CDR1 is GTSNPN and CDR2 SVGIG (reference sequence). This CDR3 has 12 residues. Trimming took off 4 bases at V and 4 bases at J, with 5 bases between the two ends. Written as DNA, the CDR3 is TGTGCCTGGACGGGGTATAATTCACCCCTCCACTTT. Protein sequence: CAWTGYNSPLHF. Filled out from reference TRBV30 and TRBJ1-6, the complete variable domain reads SQTIHQWPATLVQPVGSPLSLECTVEGTSNPNLYWYRQAAGRGLQLLFYSVGIGQISSEVPQNLSASRPQDRQFILSSKKLLLSDSGFYLCAWTGYNSPLHFGNGTRLTVT.

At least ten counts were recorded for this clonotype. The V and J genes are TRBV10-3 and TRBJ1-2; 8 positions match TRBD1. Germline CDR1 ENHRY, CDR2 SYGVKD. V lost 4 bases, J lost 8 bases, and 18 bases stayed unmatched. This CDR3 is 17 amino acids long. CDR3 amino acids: CAISGMLQGGLSRGYTF. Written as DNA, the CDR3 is TGTGCCATCAGTGGGATGCTACAGGGGGGACTTTCTAGGGGCTACACCTTC.

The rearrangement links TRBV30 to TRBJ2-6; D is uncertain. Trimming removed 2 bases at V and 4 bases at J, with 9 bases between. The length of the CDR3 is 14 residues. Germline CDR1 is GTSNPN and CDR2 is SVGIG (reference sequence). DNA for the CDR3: TGTGCCTGGAGTATCGGTACCGGGGCCAACGTCCTGACTTTC. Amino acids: CAWSIGTGANVLTF.

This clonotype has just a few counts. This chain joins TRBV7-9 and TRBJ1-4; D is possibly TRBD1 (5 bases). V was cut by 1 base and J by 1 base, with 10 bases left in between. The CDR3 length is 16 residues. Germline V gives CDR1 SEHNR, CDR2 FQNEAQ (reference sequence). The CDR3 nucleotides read TGTGCCAGCAGCTTAGAGCAGGGAGGAACTAATGAAAAACTGTTTTTT. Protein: CASSLEQGGTNEKLFF.

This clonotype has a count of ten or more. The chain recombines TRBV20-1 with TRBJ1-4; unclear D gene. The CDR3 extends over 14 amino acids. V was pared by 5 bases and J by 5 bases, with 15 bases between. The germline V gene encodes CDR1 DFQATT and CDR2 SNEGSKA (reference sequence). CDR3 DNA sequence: TGCAGTGCTCCTCAACTCCACGGGAATGAAAAACTGTTTTTT. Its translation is CSAPQLHGNEKLFF.

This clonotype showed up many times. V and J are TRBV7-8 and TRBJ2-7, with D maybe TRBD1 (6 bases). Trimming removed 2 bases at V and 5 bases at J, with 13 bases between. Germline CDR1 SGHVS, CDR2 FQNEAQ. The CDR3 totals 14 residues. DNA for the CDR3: TGTGCCAGCAGCTTATCGGCCAGGACAGACGAGCAGTACTTC. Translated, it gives CASSLSARTDEQYF.

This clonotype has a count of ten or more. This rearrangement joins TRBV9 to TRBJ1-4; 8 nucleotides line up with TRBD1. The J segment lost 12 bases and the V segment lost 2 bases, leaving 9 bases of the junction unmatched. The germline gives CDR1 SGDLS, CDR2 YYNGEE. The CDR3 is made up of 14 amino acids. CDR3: CASSVGPGGEELFF. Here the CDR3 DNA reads TGTGCCAGCAGCGTTGGGCCAGGGGGCGAGGAACTGTTTTTT. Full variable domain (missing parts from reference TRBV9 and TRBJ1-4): DSGVTQTPKHLITATGQRVTLRCSPRSGDLSVYWYQQSLDQGLQFLIQYYNGEERAKGNILERFSAQQFPDLHSELNLSSLELGDSALYFCASSVGPGGEELFFGSGTQLSVL.

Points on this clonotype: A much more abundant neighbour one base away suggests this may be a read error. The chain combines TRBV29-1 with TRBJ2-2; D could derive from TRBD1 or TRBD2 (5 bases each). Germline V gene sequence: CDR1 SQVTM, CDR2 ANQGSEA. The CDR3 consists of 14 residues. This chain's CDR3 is CSVGDRATTGELLF. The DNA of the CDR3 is TGCAGCGTTGGGGACCGGGCCACCACCGGGGAGCTGCTTTTT.

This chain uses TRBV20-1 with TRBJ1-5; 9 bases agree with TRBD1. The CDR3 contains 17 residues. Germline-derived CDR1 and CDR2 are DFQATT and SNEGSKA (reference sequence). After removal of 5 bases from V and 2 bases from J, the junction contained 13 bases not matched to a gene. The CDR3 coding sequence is TGCAGTGCTCTGTCCCGGGACAGGGCCGTGGGCAATCAGCCCCAGCATTTT. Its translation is CSALSRDRAVGNQPQHF.

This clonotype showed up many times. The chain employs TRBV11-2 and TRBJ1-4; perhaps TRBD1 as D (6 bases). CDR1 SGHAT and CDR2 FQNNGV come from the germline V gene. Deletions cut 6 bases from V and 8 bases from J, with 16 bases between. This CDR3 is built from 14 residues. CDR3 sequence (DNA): TGTGCCAGCAGTCATGGACAGCTAGAGGAAAAACTGTTTTTT. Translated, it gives CASSHGQLEEKLFF.

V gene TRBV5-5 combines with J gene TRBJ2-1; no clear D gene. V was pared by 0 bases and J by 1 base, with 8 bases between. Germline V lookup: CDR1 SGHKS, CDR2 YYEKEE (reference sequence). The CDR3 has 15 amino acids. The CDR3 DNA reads TGTGCCAGCAGCTTGGACGCATCGTCCTACAATGAGCAGTTCTTC. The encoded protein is CASSLDASSYNEQFF. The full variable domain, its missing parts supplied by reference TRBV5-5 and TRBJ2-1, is DAGVTQSPTHLIKTRGQQVTLRCSPISGHKSVSWYQQVLGQGPQFIFQYYEKEERGRGNFPDRFSARQFPNYSSELNVNALLLGDSALYLCASSLDASSYNEQFFGPGTRLTVL.